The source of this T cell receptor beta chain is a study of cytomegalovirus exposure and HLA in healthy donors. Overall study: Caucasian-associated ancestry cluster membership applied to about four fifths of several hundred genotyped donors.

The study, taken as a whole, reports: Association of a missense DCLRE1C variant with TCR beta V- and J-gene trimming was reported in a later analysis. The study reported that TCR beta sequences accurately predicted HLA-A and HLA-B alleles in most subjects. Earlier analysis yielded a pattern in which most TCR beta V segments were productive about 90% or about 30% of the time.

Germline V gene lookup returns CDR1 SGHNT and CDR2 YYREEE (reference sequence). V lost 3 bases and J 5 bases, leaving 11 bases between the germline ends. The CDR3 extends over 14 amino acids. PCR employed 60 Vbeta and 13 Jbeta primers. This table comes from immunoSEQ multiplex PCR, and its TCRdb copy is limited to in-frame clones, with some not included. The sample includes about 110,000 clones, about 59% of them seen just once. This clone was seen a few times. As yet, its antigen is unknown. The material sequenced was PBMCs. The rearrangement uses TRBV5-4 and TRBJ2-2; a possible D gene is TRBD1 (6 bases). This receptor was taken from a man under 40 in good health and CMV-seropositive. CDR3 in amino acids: CASSYTGLTGELFF. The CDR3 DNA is TGTGCCAGCAGCTATACAGGGTTAACCGGGGAGCTGTTTTTT.